Listed below are T cell receptor beta chains from one sample, sequenced in a study of T cell changes during pregnancy in multiple sclerosis. The protocol was immunoSEQ multiplex PCR, while the TCRdb copy is restricted to in-frame clones and leaves out a portion. This sample has roughly 120,000 clones, with 90% to 95% found just once. Specimen: peripheral blood, collected in the third trimester of pregnancy. These receptors all come from a female donor with multiple sclerosis, enrolled in a pregnancy study. Each CDR3 is given with its conserved first and last residue. D genes are given only for firm matches. Size values are once, few and many counts, or a class for expanded clones, and some rows have none.

j_call,v_call,clone_size,cdr3_length,d_call,cdr3_nt,cdr3_aa
TRBJ1-5,TRBV9,.,22,TRBD1,TGTGCCAGCAGCGTAGTGGGCCCTTCGGGCCAAGACAGGGTGGTATGCAATCAGCCCCAGCATTTT,CASSVVGPSGQDRVVCNQPQHF
TRBJ2-5,TRBV18,.,17,TRBD1,TGTGCCAGCTCACCACGGATATCGGGACAGGGGGGAGAGACCCAGTACTTC,CASSPRISGQGGETQYF
TRBJ2-5,TRBV9,.,15,TRBD2,TGTGCCAGCAGCCCGAGCGGGGGGGCACGTGAGACCCAGTACTTC,CASSPSGGARETQYF
TRBJ1-4,TRBV19,.,17,.,TGTGCCAGTAGTCTTCGATTTACACCTCCCTTTAATGAAAAACTGTTTTTT,CASSLRFTPPFNEKLFF
TRBJ2-7,TRBV10-2,.,12,TRBD1,TGCGCCAGCAGGGGCAGGGGGCGAGAGCAGTACTTC,CASRGRGREQYF
TRBJ2-3,TRBV10-3,.,15,.,TGTGCCATCAGTGACGCGGGTTTGGGCACAGATACGCAGTATTTT,CAISDAGLGTDTQYF
TRBJ2-7,TRBV29-1,.,14,.,TGCAGCGCCCGGGTCACCGTCCAGTCCTACGAGCAGTACTTC,CSARVTVQSYEQYF
TRBJ1-1,TRBV6-1,once,15,TRBD1,TGTGCCAGCAGTGGCACAGGGGGCTGGGGCACTGAAGCTTTCTTT,CASSGTGGWGTEAFF
TRBJ2-3,TRBV7-8,.,16,.,TGTGCCAGCAGCTTTAATGGGGGCCGAAGGACAGATACGCAGTATTTT,CASSFNGGRRTDTQYF
TRBJ2-2,TRBV19,.,19,TRBD1,TGTGCCAGTAGGGCGGGGCGGGACAGGGATGAGACGGGGACCGGGGAGCTGTTTTTT,CASRAGRDRDETGTGELFF
TRBJ1-2,TRBV6-5,.,13,.,TGTGCCAGCAGGTCAGGGTCCATCTATGGCTACACCTTC,CASRSGSIYGYTF
TRBJ2-2,TRBV5-1,.,14,.,TGCGCCAGCAGAGACAGTCCGAACACCGGGGAGCTGTTTTTT,CASRDSPNTGELFF
TRBJ2-7,TRBV6-4,.,16,TRBD2,TGTGCCAGCCGCACCCTACTAGCGGGAGTGTTCCACGAGCAGTACTTC,CASRTLLAGVFHEQYF